Presented here are 20 T cell receptor beta chains from one specimen sequenced in a study of T cell responses to AZD1222 COVID-19 vaccine. Data came from immunoSEQ multiplex PCR; TCRdb stores just in-frame clones and leaves some out. The sample lists about 100,000 clones, about 91% seen once, with 18% in the top ten. The starting material was peripheral blood, obtained on day 0 of AZD1222 vaccination. These receptors originate from an adult in good health.

The chain recombines TRBV5-6 with TRBJ1-2; 8 bases are shared with TRBD1. The CDR3 is made up of 18 amino acids. V was pared by 0 bases and J by 4 bases, with 14 bases of the junction left unmatched. CDR1 SGHDT and CDR2 YYEEEE come from the germline V gene. DNA of the CDR3: TGTGCCAGCAGCTTGGAGGACAGGGAAGTCGGGGTTAGCTATGGCTACACCTTC. Its protein product is CASSLEDREVGVSYGYTF.

V and J are TRBV21-1 and TRBJ1-5; the D call in the table, TRBD1, was not verified against the DNA. TRBV21-1 is deemed a pseudogene. The CDR3 extends over 18 amino acids. As DNA, the CDR3 is TGTGCCAGCAGCAAAGTTTCTTCAGGACACCATAGCAATCAGCCCCAGCATTTT. It encodes CASSKVSSGHHSNQPQHF.

The chain combines TRBV2 with TRBJ1-4; maybe TRBD1 (5 bases). In germline, CDR1 is SNHLY, CDR2 FYNNEI. The ends were cut back, 6 bases at V and 0 bases at J, with 14 bases in the middle. The CDR3 extends over 16 amino acids. The CDR3 region is CASSETWDATNEKLFF. In DNA, the CDR3 is TGTGCCAGCAGCGAAACATGGGACGCAACTAATGAAAAACTGTTTTTT.

The chain carries TRBV20-1 and TRBJ1-2; D is unclear. Germline-derived CDR1 and CDR2 are DFQATT and SNEGSKA (reference sequence). This CDR3 contains 11 residues. The V end lost 6 bases, the J end lost 5 bases, and 10 bases lay between the germline ends. Here the CDR3 reads CSAIHPYGYTF. In nucleotides, the CDR3 is TGCAGTGCCATTCACCCGTATGGCTACACCTTC.

This chain joins TRBV27 and TRBJ1-1; no clear D. Germline-derived CDR1 and CDR2 are MNHEY and SMNVEV (reference sequence). Trimming pared 2 bases from V and 1 base from J, leaving 8 bases between. The CDR3 has 14 residues. Written as DNA, the CDR3 is TGTGCCAGCAGTTTAGTGGCAGGGAACACTGAAGCTTTCTTT. It translates to CASSLVAGNTEAFF.

The chain joins TRBV30 to TRBJ1-6, with TRBD1 matching over 7 bases. This CDR3 is built from 12 residues. The V gene's germline CDR1 is GTSNPN and CDR2 SVGIG (reference sequence). The CDR3 DNA sequence: TGTGCGGGACAGTTCTATAATTCACCCCTCCACTTT. Its protein product is CAGQFYNSPLHF.

The CDR3, as DNA: TGTGCTAGTGGACCGCCAGGGGTATCCTATAATTCACCCCTCCACTTT. Protein product: CASGPPGVSYNSPLHF. The genes are TRBV12-5 and TRBJ1-6, with a possible D match to TRBD1 (6 bases). This CDR3 is 16 amino acids long. Trimming took off 6 bases at V and 1 base at J, with 13 bases between the two ends. Germline V gene data show CDR1 as LGHNT and CDR2 as FRNRAP.

A single count supports this clone. V is TRBV6-5 and J is TRBJ2-7; D is possibly TRBD1 (5 bases). Germline-derived CDR1 and CDR2 are MNHEY and SVGAGI. The V and J ends lost 2 bases and 2 bases respectively, with 13 bases between them. The CDR3 has 15 residues. The CDR3 loop is CASSYGAGPPYEQYF. CDR3 nucleotides: TGTGCCAGCAGTTACGGGGCCGGGCCCCCCTACGAGCAGTACTTC.

This clone was recorded a few times. J is TRBJ1-5 and V is TRBV14; the D gene is possibly TRBD1 (6 bases). This CDR3 contains 15 residues. Germline values: CDR1 SGHDN, CDR2 FVKESK. Trimming stripped 4 bases from V and 0 bases from J, with 10 bases between. The CDR3 coding sequence is TGTGCCAGCAGCCTAGCAGGGGATAGCAATCAGCCCCAGCATTTT. Translating it yields CASSLAGDSNQPQHF. Together with reference TRBV14 and TRBJ1-5, the CDR3 gives the full variable domain: EAGVTQFPSHSVIEKGQTVTLRCDPISGHDNLYWYRRVMGKEIKFLLHFVKESKQDESGMPNNRFLAERTGGTYSTLKVQPAELEDSGVYFCASSLAGDSNQPQHFGDGTRLSIL.

This clone was observed a handful of times. The chain is built from TRBV7-8 and TRBJ2-1, with D possibly matching TRBD2 (7 bases). The germline gives CDR1 SGHVS, CDR2 FQNEAQ. The CDR3 runs to 15 residues. Trimming took off 0 bases at V and 8 bases at J, with 14 bases between the two ends. The CDR3: CASSLASGGAYEQFF. DNA of the CDR3: TGTGCCAGCAGCTTAGCAAGTGGGGGGGCCTATGAGCAGTTCTTC.

The V and J genes are TRBV7-2 and TRBJ2-5; TRBD2 is a possible D gene (6 bases). CDR3 size: 14 residues. Per germline, CDR1 SGHTA and CDR2 FQGNSA. The ends were cut back, 1 base at V and 4 bases at J, with 10 bases in the middle. The CDR3 here is CASSLDETRETQYF. The DNA of the CDR3 is TGTGCCAGCAGCTTAGATGAGACTAGAGAGACCCAGTACTTC.

The gene calls are TRBV20-1 and TRBJ2-7; D not certain. V was cut by 3 bases and J by 3 bases, with 6 bases left in between. Germline V CDR1 and CDR2: DFQATT, SNEGSKA (reference sequence). CDR3 size: 11 residues. The CDR3: CSASDVYEQYF. The CDR3 DNA reads TGCAGTGCTAGTGATGTCTACGAGCAGTACTTC.

The V call is TRBV10-3, the J call TRBJ2-3, with a weak D call TRBD2 (5 bases). The CDR3 sequence is 14 residues long. Looked up from germline, CDR1 is ENHRY and CDR2 is SYGVKD. Trimming removed 2 bases at V and 5 bases at J, with 11 bases between. The CDR3 coding sequence is TGTGCCATCAGTGAGCCCCGGGGATTAGATACGCAGTATTTT. Its translation: CAISEPRGLDTQYF.

This sequence joins TRBV5-6 and TRBJ2-5; TRBD1 matches 9 bases. The CDR3 has 13 amino acids. Germline V gene lookup returns CDR1 SGHDT and CDR2 YYEEEE. Trimming took 7 bases from V and 7 from J; bases not matched to a gene: 8. For the CDR3, the DNA is TGTGCCAGCCGCCGGGACAGGGTTACGACCCAGTACTTC. As protein: CASRRDRVTTQYF.

Only one count was recorded for this clone. This chain links TRBV9 with TRBJ2-2; D is possibly TRBD1 or TRBD2 (6 bases each). The length of the CDR3 is 13 residues. V was cut by 4 bases and J by 7 bases, with 11 bases left in between. Looked up from germline, CDR1 is SGDLS and CDR2 is YYNGEE. CDR3 nucleotide sequence: TGTGCCAGCAGCATGAGGGGGGTCGGGGAGCTGTTTTTT. Its protein product is CASSMRGVGELFF.

The CDR3 loop is CASSQNRDQPQHF. CDR3 in DNA: TGTGCCAGCAGCCAAAACAGGGATCAGCCCCAGCATTTT. The chain employs TRBV3-1 (or the pseudogene TRBV3-2) and TRBJ1-5; D might be TRBD1 (6 bases). The V end was cut by 2 bases, the J end by 5 bases, with 7 bases between. This CDR3 has 13 residues. Germline V gene data show CDR1 as LGHDT and CDR2 as YNNKEL (reference sequence).

The V and J genes are TRBV6-5 and TRBJ2-7; D is unclear. Trimming shortened V by 6 bases and J by 3 bases, and 9 bases separated the two germline ends. The germline V gene encodes CDR1 MNHEY and CDR2 SVGAGI. The CDR3 spans 12 residues. The CDR3 loop reads CASSPDGYEQYF. CDR3 bases: TGTGCCAGCAGCCCAGATGGCTACGAGCAGTACTTC.

J is TRBJ2-1 and V is TRBV4-1; 7 bases are a match to TRBD2. The CDR3 length is 14 residues. Germline CDR1 and CDR2: MGHRA and YSYEKL. J lost 8 bases, V lost 3 bases, and 7 bases had no gene match. CDR3 nucleotide sequence: TGCGCCAGCAGCCACACCGGGACTACCGATGAGCAGTTCTTC. Amino acid sequence: CASSHTGTTDEQFF.

The chain uses TRBV10-2 and TRBJ2-7; 13 bases line up with TRBD2. The CDR3 runs 15 residues. V was clipped by 6 bases and J by 6 bases; unmatched bases: 8. Per the germline V gene, CDR1 is WSHSY and CDR2 is SAAADI. The CDR3 region has the DNA TGCGCCAGCAGCCTCGGACTAGCGGGGGCCGGCGAGCAGTACTTC. This encodes CASSLGLAGAGEQYF.

The genes are TRBV7-2 and TRBJ1-2; a weak D match, TRBD1 (5 bases). Deletions cut 4 bases from V and 2 bases from J, with 11 bases between. Germline CDR1 SGHTA, CDR2 FQGNSA. This CDR3 region has 14 residues. The CDR3 DNA follows: TGTGCCAGCAGCTCCCGCGGGGGGAACTATGGCTACACCTTC. This encodes CASSSRGGNYGYTF.